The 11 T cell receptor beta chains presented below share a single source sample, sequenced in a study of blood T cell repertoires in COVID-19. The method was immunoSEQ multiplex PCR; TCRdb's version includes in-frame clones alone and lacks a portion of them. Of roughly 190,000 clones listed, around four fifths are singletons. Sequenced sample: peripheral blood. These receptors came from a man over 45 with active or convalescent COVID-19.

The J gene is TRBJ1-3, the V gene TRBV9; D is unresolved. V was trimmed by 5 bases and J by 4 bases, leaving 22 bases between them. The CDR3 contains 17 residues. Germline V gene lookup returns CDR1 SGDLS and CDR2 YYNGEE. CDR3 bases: TGTGCCAGCAGAGCCCTTCCCATGTTGATACCCGGAAACACCATATATTTT. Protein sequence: CASRALPMLIPGNTIYF.

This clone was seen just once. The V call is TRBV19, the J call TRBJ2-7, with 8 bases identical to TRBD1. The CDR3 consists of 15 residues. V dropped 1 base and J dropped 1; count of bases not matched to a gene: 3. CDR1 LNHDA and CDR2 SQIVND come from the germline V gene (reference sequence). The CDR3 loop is CASSIGGTGSYEQYF. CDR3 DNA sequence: TGTGCCAGTAGTATAGGGGGGACAGGTTCCTACGAGCAGTACTTC.

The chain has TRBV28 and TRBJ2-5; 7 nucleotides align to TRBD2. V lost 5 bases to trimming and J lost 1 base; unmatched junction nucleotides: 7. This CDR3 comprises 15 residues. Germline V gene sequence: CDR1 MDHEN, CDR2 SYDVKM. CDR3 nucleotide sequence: TGTGCCAGCAGTCGAACTAGCGCCTCCCAAGAGACCCAGTACTTC. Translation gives CASSRTSASQETQYF. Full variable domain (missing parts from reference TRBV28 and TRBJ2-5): DVKVTQSSRYLVKRTGEKVFLECVQDMDHENMFWYRQDPGLGLRLIYFSYDVKMKEKGDIPEGYSVSREKKERFSLILESASTNQTSMYLCASSRTSASQETQYFGPGTRLLVL.

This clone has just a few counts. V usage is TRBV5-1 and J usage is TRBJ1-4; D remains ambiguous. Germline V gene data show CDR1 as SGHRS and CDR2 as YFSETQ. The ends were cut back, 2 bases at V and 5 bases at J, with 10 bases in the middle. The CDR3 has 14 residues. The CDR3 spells CASSFGQKNEKLFF. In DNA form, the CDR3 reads TGCGCCAGCAGCTTTGGGCAGAAGAATGAAAAACTGTTTTTT.

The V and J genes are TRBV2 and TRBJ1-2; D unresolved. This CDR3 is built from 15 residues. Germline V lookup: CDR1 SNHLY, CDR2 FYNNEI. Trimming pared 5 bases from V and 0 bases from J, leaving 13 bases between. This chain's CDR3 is CASSSGSQANYGYTF. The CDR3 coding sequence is TGTGCCAGCAGTTCCGGGTCCCAAGCTAACTATGGCTACACCTTC.

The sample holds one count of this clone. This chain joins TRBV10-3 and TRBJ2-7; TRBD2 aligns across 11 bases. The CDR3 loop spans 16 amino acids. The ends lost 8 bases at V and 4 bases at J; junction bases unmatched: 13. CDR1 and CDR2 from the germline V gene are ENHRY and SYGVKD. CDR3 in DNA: TGTGCCATCTCCACTCTCTTAGCGGGAGGGCCGTACGAGCAGTACTTC. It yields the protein CAISTLLAGGPYEQYF.

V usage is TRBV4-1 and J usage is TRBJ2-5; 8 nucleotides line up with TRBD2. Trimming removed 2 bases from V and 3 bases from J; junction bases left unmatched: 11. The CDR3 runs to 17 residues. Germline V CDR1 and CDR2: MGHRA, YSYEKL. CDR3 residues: CASSQPVERGTKETQYF. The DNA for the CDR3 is TGCGCCAGCAGCCAACCCGTCGAGCGGGGGACCAAAGAGACCCAGTACTTC.

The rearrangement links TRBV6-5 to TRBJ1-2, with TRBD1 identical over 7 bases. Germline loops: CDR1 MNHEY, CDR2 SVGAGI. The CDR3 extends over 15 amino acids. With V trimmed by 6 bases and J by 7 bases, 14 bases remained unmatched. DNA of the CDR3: TGTGCCAGCAGCGCCGGGACAGCTCTCAGAGGTGGCTACACCTTC. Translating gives CASSAGTALRGGYTF.

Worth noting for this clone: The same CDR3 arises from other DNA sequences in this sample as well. The CDR3 sequence: CSASPLNTEAFF. Written as DNA, the CDR3 is TGCAGTGCTAGTCCTTTGAACACTGAAGCTTTCTTT. The V gene is TRBV20-1, the J gene TRBJ1-1; D call uncertain. Germline V gene data show CDR1 as DFQATT and CDR2 as SNEGSKA (reference sequence). V lost 3 bases and J 0 bases, leaving 5 bases between the germline ends. The CDR3 is made up of 12 amino acids.

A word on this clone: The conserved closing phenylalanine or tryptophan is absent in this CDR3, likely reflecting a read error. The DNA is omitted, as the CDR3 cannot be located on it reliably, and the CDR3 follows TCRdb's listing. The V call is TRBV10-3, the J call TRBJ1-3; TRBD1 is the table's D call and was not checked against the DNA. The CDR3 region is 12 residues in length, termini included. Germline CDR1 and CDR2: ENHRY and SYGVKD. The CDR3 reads CAISDFRTGYSI.

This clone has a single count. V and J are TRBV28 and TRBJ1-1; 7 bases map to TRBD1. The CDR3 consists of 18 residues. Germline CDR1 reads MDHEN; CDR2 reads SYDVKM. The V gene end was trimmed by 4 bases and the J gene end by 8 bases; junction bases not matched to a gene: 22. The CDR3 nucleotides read TGTGCCAGCAGTTCCAGACAGGGTTACAGCCGGGGCGTGCTCGAAGCTTTCTTT. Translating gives CASSSRQGYSRGVLEAFF.